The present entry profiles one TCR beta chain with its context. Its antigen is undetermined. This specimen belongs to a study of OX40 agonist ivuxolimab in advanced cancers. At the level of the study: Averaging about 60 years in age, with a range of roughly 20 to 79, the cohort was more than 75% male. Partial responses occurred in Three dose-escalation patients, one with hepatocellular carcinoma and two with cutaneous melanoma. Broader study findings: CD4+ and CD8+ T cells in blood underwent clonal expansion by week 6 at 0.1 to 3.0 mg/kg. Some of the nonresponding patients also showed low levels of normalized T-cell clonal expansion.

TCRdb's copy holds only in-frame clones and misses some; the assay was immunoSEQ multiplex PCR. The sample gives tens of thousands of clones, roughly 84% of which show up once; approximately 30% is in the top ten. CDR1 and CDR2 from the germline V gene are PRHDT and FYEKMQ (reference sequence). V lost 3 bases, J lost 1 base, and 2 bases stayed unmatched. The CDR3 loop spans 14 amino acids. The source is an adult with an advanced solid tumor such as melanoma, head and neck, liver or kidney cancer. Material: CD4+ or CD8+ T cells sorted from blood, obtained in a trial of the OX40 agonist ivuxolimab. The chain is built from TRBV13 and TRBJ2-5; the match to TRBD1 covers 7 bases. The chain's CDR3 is CASSLGQLQETQYF. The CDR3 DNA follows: TGTGCCAGCAGCTTGGGACAGCTCCAAGAGACCCAGTACTTC.